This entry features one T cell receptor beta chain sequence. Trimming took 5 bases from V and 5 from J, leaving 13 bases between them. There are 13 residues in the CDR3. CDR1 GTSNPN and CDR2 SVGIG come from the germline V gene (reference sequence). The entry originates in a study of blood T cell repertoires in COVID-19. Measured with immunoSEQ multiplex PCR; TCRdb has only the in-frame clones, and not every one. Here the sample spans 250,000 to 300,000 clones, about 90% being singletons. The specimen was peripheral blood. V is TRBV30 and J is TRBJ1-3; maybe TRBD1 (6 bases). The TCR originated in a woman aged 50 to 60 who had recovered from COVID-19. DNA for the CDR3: TGTGCCTGGGCCCATCAGGGGAGAAACACCATATATTTT. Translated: CAWAHQGRNTIYF.